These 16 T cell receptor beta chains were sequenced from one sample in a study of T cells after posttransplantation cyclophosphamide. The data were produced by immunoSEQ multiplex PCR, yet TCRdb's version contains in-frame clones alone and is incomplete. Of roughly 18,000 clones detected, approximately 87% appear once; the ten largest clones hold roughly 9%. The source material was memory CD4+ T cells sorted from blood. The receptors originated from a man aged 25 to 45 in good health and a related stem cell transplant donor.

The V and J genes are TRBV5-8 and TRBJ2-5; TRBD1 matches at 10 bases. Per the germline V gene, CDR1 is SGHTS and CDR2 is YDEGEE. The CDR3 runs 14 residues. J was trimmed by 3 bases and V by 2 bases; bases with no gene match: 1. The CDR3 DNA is TGTGCCAGCAGCTTCGGGACAGGGGAAGAGACCCAGTACTTC. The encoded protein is CASSFGTGEETQYF.

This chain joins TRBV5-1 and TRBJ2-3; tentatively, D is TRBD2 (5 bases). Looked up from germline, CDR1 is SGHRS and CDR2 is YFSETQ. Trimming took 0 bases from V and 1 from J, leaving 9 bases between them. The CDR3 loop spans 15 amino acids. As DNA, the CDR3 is TGCGCCAGCAGCTTGGGGGCGGGCGGCACAGATACGCAGTATTTT. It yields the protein CASSLGAGGTDTQYF.

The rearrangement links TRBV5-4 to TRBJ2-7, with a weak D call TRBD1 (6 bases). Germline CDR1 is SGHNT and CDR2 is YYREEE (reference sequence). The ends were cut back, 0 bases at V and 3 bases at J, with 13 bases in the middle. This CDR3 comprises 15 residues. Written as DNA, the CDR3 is TGTGCCAGCAGCTTGGCCCCGACAGGTAGCTACGAGCAGTACTTC. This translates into CASSLAPTGSYEQYF.

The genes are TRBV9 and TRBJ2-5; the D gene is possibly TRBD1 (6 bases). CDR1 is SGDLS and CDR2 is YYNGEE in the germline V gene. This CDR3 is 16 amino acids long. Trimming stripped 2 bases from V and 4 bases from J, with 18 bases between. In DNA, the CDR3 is TGTGCCAGCAGCGTCGGGACACTCGACGGAAGAGAGACCCAGTACTTC. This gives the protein CASSVGTLDGRETQYF.

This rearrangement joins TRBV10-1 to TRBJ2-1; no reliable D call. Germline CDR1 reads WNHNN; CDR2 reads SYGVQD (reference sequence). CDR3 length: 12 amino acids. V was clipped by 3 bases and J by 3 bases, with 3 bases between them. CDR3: CASSDRYNEQFF. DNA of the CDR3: TGCGCCAGCAGTGACCGCTACAATGAGCAGTTCTTC.

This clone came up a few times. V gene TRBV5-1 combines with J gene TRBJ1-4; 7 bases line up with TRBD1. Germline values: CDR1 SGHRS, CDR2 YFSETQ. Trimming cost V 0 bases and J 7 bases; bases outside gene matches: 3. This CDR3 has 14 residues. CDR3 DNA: TGCGCCAGCAGCTTGGGACAGGGTGTTGAAAAACTGTTTTTT. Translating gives CASSLGQGVEKLFF.

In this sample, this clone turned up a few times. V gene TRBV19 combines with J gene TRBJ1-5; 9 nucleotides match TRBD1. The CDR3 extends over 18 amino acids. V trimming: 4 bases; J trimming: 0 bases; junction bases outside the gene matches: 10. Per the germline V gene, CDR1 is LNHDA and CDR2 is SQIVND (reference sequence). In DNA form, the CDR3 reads TGTGCCAGTAGTAGACAAGGGACAGGGTATGATAGCAATCAGCCCCAGCATTTT. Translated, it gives CASSRQGTGYDSNQPQHF.

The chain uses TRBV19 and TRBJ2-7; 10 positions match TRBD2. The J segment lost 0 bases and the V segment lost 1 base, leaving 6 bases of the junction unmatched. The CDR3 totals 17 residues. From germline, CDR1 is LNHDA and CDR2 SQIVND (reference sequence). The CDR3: CASSIGGLADPSYEQYF. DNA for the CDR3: TGTGCCAGTAGTATAGGTGGACTAGCGGATCCCTCCTACGAGCAGTACTTC.

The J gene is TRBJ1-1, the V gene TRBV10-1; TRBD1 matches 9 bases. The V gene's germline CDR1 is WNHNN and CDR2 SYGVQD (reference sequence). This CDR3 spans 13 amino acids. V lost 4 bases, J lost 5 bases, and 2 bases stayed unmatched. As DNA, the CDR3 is TGCGCCAGCAGTGGACAGGGGGTGACTGAAGCTTTCTTT. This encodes CASSGQGVTEAFF.

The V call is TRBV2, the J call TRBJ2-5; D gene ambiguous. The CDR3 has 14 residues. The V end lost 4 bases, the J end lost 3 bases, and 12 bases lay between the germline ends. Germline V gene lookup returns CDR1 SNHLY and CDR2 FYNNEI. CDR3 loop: CASSARLRKETQYF. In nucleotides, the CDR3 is TGTGCCAGCAGTGCCAGACTGCGAAAAGAGACCCAGTACTTC.

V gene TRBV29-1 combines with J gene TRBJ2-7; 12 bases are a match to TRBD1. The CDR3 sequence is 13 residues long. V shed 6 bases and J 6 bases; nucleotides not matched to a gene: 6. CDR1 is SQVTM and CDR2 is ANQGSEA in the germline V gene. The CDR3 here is CSVSGQGASEQYF. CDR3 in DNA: TGCAGCGTCTCGGGACAGGGGGCCTCCGAGCAGTACTTC.

The CDR3 here is CASSQIQGVNTEAFF. For the CDR3, the DNA is TGCGCCAGCAGCCAAATACAGGGAGTGAACACTGAAGCTTTCTTT. The chain recombines TRBV4-1 with TRBJ1-1; D may be TRBD1 (6 bases). Trimming removed 2 bases at V and 0 bases at J, with 10 bases between. CDR3 length: 15 residues. Germline V gene sequence: CDR1 MGHRA, CDR2 YSYEKL.

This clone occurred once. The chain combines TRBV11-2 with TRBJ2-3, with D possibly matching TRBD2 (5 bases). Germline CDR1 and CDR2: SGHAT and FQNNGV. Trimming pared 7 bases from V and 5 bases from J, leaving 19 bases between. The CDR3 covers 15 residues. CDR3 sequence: CASTLRSGARDTQYF. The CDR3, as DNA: TGTGCCAGCACCCTGAGGAGCGGAGCACGAGATACGCAGTATTTT.

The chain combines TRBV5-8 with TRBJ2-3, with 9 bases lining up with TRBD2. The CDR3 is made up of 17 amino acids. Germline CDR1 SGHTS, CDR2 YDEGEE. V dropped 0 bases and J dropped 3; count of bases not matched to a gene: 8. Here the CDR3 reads CASSLAVLAGKTDTQYF. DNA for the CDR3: TGTGCCAGCAGCTTGGCGGTTCTAGCGGGGAAGACAGATACGCAGTATTTT. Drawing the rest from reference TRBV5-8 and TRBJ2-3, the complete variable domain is EAGVTQSPTHLIKTRGQQATLRCSPISGHTSVYWYQQALGLGLQFLLWYDEGEERNRGNFPPRFSGRQFPNYSSELNVNALELEDSALYLCASSLAVLAGKTDTQYFGPGTRLTVL.

Written as DNA, the CDR3 is TGTGCCAGCAGTGAATTAAAAAGGGGGCAAACTGAAGCTTTCTTT. Translating gives CASSELKRGQTEAFF. The rearrangement links TRBV25-1 to TRBJ1-1; TRBD1 agrees at 7 bases. Germline loops: CDR1 MGHDK, CDR2 SYGVNS. The CDR3 is 15 amino acids. V was clipped by 1 base and J by 5 bases; unmatched bases: 7. Full variable domain (outside the CDR3, taken from reference TRBV25-1 and TRBJ1-1): EADIYQTPRYLVIGTGKKITLECSQTMGHDKMYWYQQDPGMELHLIHYSYGVNSTEKGDLSSESTVSRIRTEHFPLTLESARPSHTSQYLCASSELKRGQTEAFFGQGTRLTVV.

CDR3 in amino acids: CASSKGTGTDSYEQYF. The CDR3 DNA reads as TGTGCCAGCTCAAAAGGGACAGGGACCGACTCCTACGAGCAGTACTTC. The chain combines TRBV18 with TRBJ2-7; TRBD1 matches at 9 bases. The trim removed 5 bases at V and 0 bases at J, leaving 8 bases unmatched. The CDR3 covers 16 residues. Germline V gene lookup returns CDR1 KGHSH and CDR2 LQKENI.